The source of this TCR beta chain is a study of Tregs in tolerant kidney transplant recipients. Study observations and caveats: Tolerant patients' donor-specific Tregs expanded beyond overall Tregs, suggesting antigen-driven growth.

About this clone itself: Its target is unknown.

Profiled with immunoSEQ multiplex PCR; TCRdb holds only in-frame clones, not every one. This sample carries about 83,000 clones, around 98% of them seen once, and the ten largest clones take approximately 0.56%. CD4+CD25+CD127- Tregs, CD4+CD25- non-Tregs, CD4 and CD8 cells were sorted. Looked up from germline, CDR1 is SGHDT and CDR2 is YYEEEE. The V end was cut by 4 bases, the J end by 3 bases, with 5 bases between. The CDR3 is 11 residues long. The sequence derives from a human donor who received a combined kidney and bone marrow transplant. V is TRBV5-6 and J is TRBJ2-7; D is possibly TRBD2 (5 bases). Specimen: CD4+ T cells from blood, collected before the transplant. The CDR3 region has the DNA TGTGCCAGCAGCGACTACTACGAGCAGTACTTC. This translates into CASSDYYEQYF. Supplemented by reference TRBV5-6 and TRBJ2-7, the full variable domain reads DAGVTQSPTHLIKTRGQQVTLRCSPKSGHDTVSWYQQALGQGPQFIFQYYEEEERQRGNFPDRFSGHQFPNYSSELNVNALLLGDSALYLCASSDYYEQYFGPGTRLTVT.